The entry that follows covers one TCR beta chain sequence. The sample is drawn from a study of OX40 agonist ivuxolimab in advanced cancers. Data came from immunoSEQ multiplex PCR; TCRdb stores just in-frame clones and leaves some out. Of under 80,000 clones detected, over 85% appear once; the ten largest clones hold 5.5% to 7%. Sequencing was performed on CD4+ or CD8+ T cells sorted from blood, taken in a trial of the OX40 agonist ivuxolimab. The source is an adult with an advanced solid tumor such as melanoma, head and neck, liver or kidney cancer.

The CDR3 nucleotides are TGTGCCAGCAGTTTACTTAGCGGGACCTACGAGCAGTACTTC. This encodes CASSLLSGTYEQYF. The chain uses TRBV27 and TRBJ2-7; 8 bases fit TRBD2. Trimming removed 2 bases from V and 2 bases from J; junction bases left unmatched: 2. This CDR3 contains 14 residues. Per germline, CDR1 MNHEY and CDR2 SMNVEV (reference sequence).